These T cell receptor beta chains were read from a single sample in a study of cytomegalovirus exposure and HLA in healthy donors. Assay used: immunoSEQ multiplex PCR; TCRdb lists only in-frame clones, some missing. The data hold approximately 250,000 clones, with more than 70% observed a single time. Input material: PBMCs. Receptor source: a boy aged 5-17 years in good health and CMV-seronegative. CDR3s include the opening cysteine and the closing phenylalanine or tryptophan. D genes are given only for firm matches. The size entry is marked missing in some rows and otherwise reads once, few, many or a size class.

d_call	v_call	j_call	clone_size	cdr3_aa	cdr3_nt
-	TRBV7-9	TRBJ1-2	-	CASRGGPGEHGYTF	TGTGCCAGCAGGGGGGGTCCCGGAGAGCATGGCTACACCTTC
TRBD2	TRBV4-1	TRBJ2-2	few	CASSQLAGGTGELFF	TGCGCCAGCAGCCAGCTAGCGGGGGGCACCGGGGAGCTGTTTTTT
TRBD1	TRBV7-9	TRBJ1-4	-	CASSFGRTGGGEKLFF	TGTGCCAGCAGCTTCGGAAGGACAGGCGGTGGGGAAAAACTGTTTTTT
-	TRBV7-8	TRBJ2-3	-	CASSHFDYSPRTDTQYF	TGTGCCAGCAGCCACTTCGATTATAGCCCCCGCACAGATACGCAGTATTTT
TRBD2	TRBV10-3	TRBJ2-1	-	CAISSPAGGSSSYNEQFF	TGTGCCATCAGCTCGCCTGCGGGAGGCTCCAGCTCCTACAATGAGCAGTTCTTC
-	TRBV19	TRBJ1-2	-	CASNEGLMPHYGYTF	TGTGCCAGTAATGAGGGACTGATGCCCCACTATGGCTACACCTTC
TRBD1	TRBV7-2	TRBJ1-4	-	CASSGGQGGVEKLFF	TGTGCCAGCAGCGGGGGACAGGGAGGGGTTGAAAAACTGTTTTTT
-	TRBV5-6	TRBJ1-1	-	CASSLAGANTEAFF	TGTGCCAGCAGCTTGGCAGGGGCAAACACTGAAGCTTTCTTT
TRBD2	TRBV30	TRBJ2-7	-	CAWSAGGSYEQYF	TGTGCCTGGAGTGCGGGGGGCTCCTACGAGCAGTACTTC
TRBD1	TRBV5-5	TRBJ1-4	-	CASSSPGQGKLFF	TGTGCCAGCAGCTCCCCGGGACAGGGGAAACTGTTTTTT
TRBD1	TRBV6-1	TRBJ1-1	-	CASSGQGSEAFF	TGTGCCAGCAGTGGACAGGGTTCTGAAGCTTTCTTT
TRBD2	TRBV25-1	TRBJ2-1	few	CASSEGQWASGIYNEQFF	TGTGCCAGCAGTGAAGGTCAATGGGCTAGCGGAATATACAATGAGCAGTTCTTC
-	TRBV9	TRBJ1-4	-	CASSVDFRNERKLFF	TGTGCCAGCAGCGTAGACTTCAGGAATGAACGAAAACTGTTTTTT
TRBD1	TRBV6-4	TRBJ2-3	-	CASSAMDRGTDTQYF	TGTGCCAGCAGTGCCATGGACAGGGGAACAGATACGCAGTATTTT
-	TRBV5-6	TRBJ1-1	once	CASSNDRNTEAFF	TGTGCCAGCAGCAACGACAGAAACACTGAAGCTTTCTTT
-	TRBV7-6	TRBJ2-1	-	CASSLKHLRNEQFF	TGTGCCAGCAGCTTAAAGCACCTGCGAAATGAGCAGTTCTTC
TRBD2	TRBV4-1	TRBJ2-3	-	CASTPGLAGPASTDTQYF	TGCGCCAGCACCCCGGGACTAGCGGGTCCTGCTAGCACAGATACGCAGTATTTT
TRBD1	TRBV5-1	TRBJ1-2	-	CASRSGTGNGYTF	TGCGCCAGCAGGTCCGGGACAGGGAATGGCTACACCTTC